These 29 T cell receptor beta chains share one sample of origin, sequenced in a study of T cells in Graves' hyperthyroidism and ophthalmopathy. RNA transcripts were the template for amplifying TCR beta CDR3 regions. HTBI primers were employed in a first-round RT-PCR of the TCR CDR3. TCRdb reanalysed the multiplex PCR reads using MiXCR and keeps one entry per CDR3 protein. This table has approximately 590,000 distinct CDR3 sequences, 46% appearing once. Sample: peripheral blood or thyroid tissue (not recorded which). Receptors were obtained from a woman aged 18-29 years with Graves' hyperthyroidism.

The chain couples TRBV7-2 to TRBJ2-2; 8 positions match TRBD1. V lost 4 bases, J lost 3 bases, and 4 bases stayed unmatched. Germline lookup yields CDR1 SGHTA and CDR2 FQGNSA. CDR3 length: 15 amino acids. CDR3 residues: CASSYRTGYTGELFF. The CDR3 region has the DNA TGTGCCAGCAGCTATAGGACAGGGTACACCGGGGAGCTGTTTTTT.

The chain joins TRBV2 to TRBJ1-2; D gene uncertain. Germline CDR1 SNHLY, CDR2 FYNNEI. Trimming cost V 8 bases and J 4 bases, with 17 bases left between them. CDR3 length: 14 residues. In DNA form, the CDR3 reads TGTGCCAGCTCTCAACGGCCAAACCCCTATGGCTACACCTTC. Amino acid sequence: CASSQRPNPYGYTF. The variable domain in full, completed from reference TRBV2 and TRBJ1-2, reads EPEVTQTPSHQVTQMGQEVILRCVPISNHLYFYWYRQILGQKVEFLVSFYNNEISEKSEIFDDQFSVERPDGSNFTLKIRSTKLEDSAMYFCASSQRPNPYGYTFGSGTRLTVV.

The chain carries TRBV7-2 and TRBJ2-7; 11 positions agree with TRBD2. Germline V gives CDR1 SGHTA, CDR2 FQGNSA. The CDR3 loop spans 16 amino acids. Unmatched junction bases numbered 10, after V lost 6 bases and J lost 3 bases. The CDR3 DNA is TGTGCCAGCAGTTACTCAGTCGGGACTAGCGGCTACGAGCAGTACTTC. Its protein is CASSYSVGTSGYEQYF.

This clonotype has just a few counts. The gene calls are TRBV9 and TRBJ2-5, with 7 bases aligning to TRBD2. CDR1 and CDR2 from the germline V gene are SGDLS and YYNGEE. The CDR3 runs 14 residues. V was pared by 3 bases and J by 3 bases, with 5 bases of the junction left unmatched. The CDR3 reads CASSAGGREETQYF. DNA for the CDR3: TGTGCCAGCAGCGCGGGAGGCAGAGAAGAGACCCAGTACTTC.

This clonotype was found many times. The chain uses TRBV4-1 and TRBJ1-4, with D hard to call. The CDR3 spans 12 residues. CDR1 and CDR2 (germline): MGHRA, YSYEKL. The V gene lost 2 bases and the J gene lost 7 bases, with 5 bases spanning the gap. The CDR3 spells CASSQRLEKLFF. CDR3 in DNA: TGCGCCAGCAGCCAACGACTTGAAAAACTGTTTTTT.

This clonotype was observed a few times. The chain uses TRBV24-1 and TRBJ2-5; D possibly corresponds to TRBD2 (6 bases). V was trimmed by 3 bases and J by 6 bases, leaving 16 bases between them. CDR1 is KGHDR, CDR2 SFDVKD, per germline. The CDR3 has 15 amino acids. The CDR3 sequence: CATSDPGAGKQTQYF. Here the CDR3 DNA reads TGTGCCACCAGTGATCCGGGAGCCGGGAAACAGACCCAGTACTTC.

As for this clonotype: As the CDR3 is not closed by the conserved phenylalanine or tryptophan, this likely results from a read error. The chain is built from TRBV20-1 and TRBJ1-5; no clear D. Germline CDR1 and CDR2: DFQATT and SNEGSKA (reference sequence). V dropped 6 bases and J dropped 0 bases, with 12 bases sitting between them. This CDR3 is built from 14 residues. As DNA, the CDR3 is TGCAGTGCAACGGACGGGCTTAGCAATCAGCCCCAGCATTAT. It codes for CSATDGLSNQPQHY.

The rearrangement links TRBV6-5 to TRBJ1-6; 7 bases match TRBD1. The ends lost 6 bases at V and 9 bases at J; junction bases unmatched: 5. The CDR3 runs 13 residues. CDR1 MNHEY and CDR2 SVGAGI come from the germline V gene. The CDR3 spells CASRLQGSSPLHF. CDR3 bases: TGTGCCAGCAGATTACAGGGGAGTTCACCCCTCCACTTT.

J is TRBJ2-7 and V is TRBV7-4, with TRBD1 matching 8 bases. The V segment lost 0 bases and the J segment 3 bases; nucleotides outside the gene matches: 7. This CDR3 comprises 16 residues. Germline V gene lookup returns CDR1 SGHVT and CDR2 SQSDAQ. The CDR3 protein is CASSLADREGNYEQYF. The CDR3 DNA reads TGTGCCAGCAGCTTAGCGGACAGGGAAGGGAACTACGAGCAGTACTTC.

This clonotype has a count of ten or more. The chain carries TRBV19 and TRBJ1-5; D gene ambiguous. Per germline, CDR1 LNHDA and CDR2 SQIVND (reference sequence). This CDR3 spans 15 amino acids. V was trimmed by 4 bases and J by 5 bases, leaving 15 bases between them. The CDR3 sequence is CASSTPGGLDQPQHF. CDR3 bases: TGTGCCAGTAGTACTCCCGGAGGACTGGATCAGCCCCAGCATTTT.

The rearrangement uses TRBV15 and TRBJ1-2, with 7 bases aligning to TRBD1. Looked up from germline, CDR1 is LNHNV and CDR2 is YYDKDF (reference sequence). V shed 2 bases, J shed 12 bases, and the junction held 3 bases outside the gene matches. CDR3 length: 11 residues. CDR3 sequence: CATSRRDSHTF. The CDR3 nucleotides read TGTGCCACCAGCAGACGGGACAGCCACACCTTC.

At least ten counts were recorded for this clonotype. This rearrangement joins TRBV19 to TRBJ1-1, with D unresolved. V was clipped by 3 bases and J by 11 bases, with 13 bases between them. Germline-derived CDR1 and CDR2 are LNHDA and SQIVND (reference sequence). CDR3 length equals 12 residues. CDR3 protein: CASSMVGRGAFF. The DNA for the CDR3 is TGTGCCAGTAGTATGGTGGGGAGAGGGGCTTTCTTT.

Turning to this clonotype: Because it lacks the conserved phenylalanine or tryptophan at the end, this CDR3 is likely a read error. V gene TRBV6-2 or TRBV6-3 combines with J gene TRBJ1-2; D gene ambiguous. V was pared by 6 bases and J by 1 base, with 9 bases between. CDR1 is MNHEY and CDR2 is SVGEGT in the germline V gene. The CDR3 contains 13 residues. The CDR3, as DNA: TGTGCCAGCAGATTCTTCAGTAACTATGGCTACACCTCC. Protein sequence: CASRFFSNYGYTS.

The rearrangement links TRBV7-9 to TRBJ1-3, with TRBD1 matching 8 bases. V shed 5 bases and J 1 base; nucleotides not matched to a gene: 4. The length of the CDR3 is 15 residues. The germline gives CDR1 SEHNR, CDR2 FQNEAQ (reference sequence). The CDR3 sequence: CASSRQGRSGNTIYF. In nucleotides, the CDR3 is TGTGCCAGCAGCAGACAGGGGAGGTCTGGAAACACCATATATTTT.

The chain has TRBV6-1 and TRBJ1-1; no clear D gene. The V end lost 5 bases, the J end lost 6 bases, and 13 bases lay between the germline ends. This CDR3 has 13 residues. CDR1 is MNHNS, CDR2 SASEGT, per germline. The chain's CDR3 is CASSPRTRAEAFF. The CDR3 DNA reads as TGTGCCAGCAGTCCCCGGACGCGCGCTGAAGCTTTCTTT.

The chain recombines TRBV20-1 with TRBJ1-4; D is uncertain. With 5 bases removed from V and 5 bases from J, the gap between germline ends came to 15 bases. The CDR3 totals 14 residues. Germline CDR1 and CDR2: DFQATT and SNEGSKA (reference sequence). CDR3 residues: CSARRPDWNEKLFF. Written as DNA, the CDR3 is TGCAGTGCTCGACGACCGGATTGGAATGAAAAACTGTTTTTT.

The CDR3 is CASSQRQGSDSNQPQHF. CDR3 DNA sequence: TGTGCCAGCTCACAACGACAGGGTTCGGATAGCAATCAGCCCCAGCATTTT. This rearrangement joins TRBV6-1 to TRBJ1-5, with TRBD1 matching 7 bases. After removal of 8 bases from V and 0 bases from J, the junction contained 13 bases not matched to a gene. Germline V lookup: CDR1 MNHNS, CDR2 SASEGT. This CDR3 is built from 17 residues.

Worth noting for this clonotype: The junction and the germline gene differ at one end; a read error may be behind it. CDR3 bases: TGTGCCAGCAGCCGCGAAACAGGGTTCCAAGGGACCCAGTACTTC. As protein: CASSRETGFQGTQYF. The chain uses TRBV12-3 or TRBV12-4 and TRBJ2-5; perhaps TRBD1 as D (6 bases). The CDR3 extends over 15 amino acids.

In this sample, this clonotype turned up many times. J is TRBJ1-1 and V is TRBV10-2; D is undetermined. The V end was cut by 8 bases, the J end by 1 base, with 2 bases between. This CDR3 is 10 amino acids long. In germline, CDR1 is WSHSY, CDR2 SAAADI. The CDR3 DNA is TGCGCCAGCTGGAACACTGAAGCTTTCTTT. As protein: CASWNTEAFF.

At least ten counts were recorded for this clonotype. A junction end diverges from the germline sequence, so it may reflect a read error. The rearrangement joins TRBV7-7 to TRBJ2-7, with a tentative D call TRBD2 (6 bases). The CDR3 totals 15 residues. CDR1 is SSHAT, CDR2 FNYEAQ, per germline (reference sequence). The CDR3 here is CASSIATGATYEQYF. The CDR3 region has the DNA TGTGCCAGCAGCATAGCTACGGGAGCGACCTACGAGCAGTACTTC.

This clonotype has a single count. J is TRBJ2-7 and V is TRBV5-1; TRBD1 is a possible D gene (7 bases). With 0 bases removed from V and 6 bases from J, the gap between germline ends came to 13 bases. Per germline, CDR1 SGHRS and CDR2 YFSETQ. This CDR3 region has 14 residues. This chain's CDR3 is CASSLVPGGTEQYF. The CDR3 nucleotides are TGCGCCAGCAGCTTGGTTCCAGGGGGGACCGAGCAGTACTTC.

The CDR3 is CASSLFRTQAYEQYF. CDR3 nucleotides: TGTGCCAGCAGCTTATTTCGGACCCAAGCCTACGAGCAGTACTTC. V and J are TRBV7-2 and TRBJ2-7, with D unresolved. Between the trimmed V and J ends, which lost 2 bases and 2 bases, there was a span of 13 bases. CDR1 is SGHTA, CDR2 FQGNSA, per germline. The CDR3 totals 15 residues.

This clonotype showed up many times. The V call is TRBV2, the J call TRBJ1-2; D is unclear. Germline assignment: CDR1 SNHLY and CDR2 FYNNEI. The CDR3 loop spans 15 amino acids. Trimming took off 6 bases at V and 6 bases at J, with 20 bases between the two ends. CDR3 sequence: CASREGVGLAHGYTF. In DNA form, the CDR3 reads TGTGCCAGCAGGGAGGGCGTGGGCCTTGCCCATGGCTACACCTTC.

Comments on this clonotype: A much larger clone sits a single nucleotide away, making a read error possible. V usage is TRBV2 and J usage is TRBJ1-3; a weak D match, TRBD1 (6 bases). The CDR3 loop spans 12 amino acids. The germline V gene has CDR1 SNHLY and CDR2 FYNNEI. V was clipped by 11 bases and J by 2 bases, with 10 bases between them. The CDR3 region is CAGGGAGNTIYF. CDR3 sequence (DNA): TGTGCCGGGGGGGGCGCTGGAAACACCATATATTTT.

To note about this clonotype: One end of the junction is discordant with germline, which a read error may explain. DNA of the CDR3: TGCACCAGCAGCCTCGGGACAGGGAGCTATAATTCACCCCTCCACTTT. Amino acid sequence: CTSSLGTGSYNSPLHF. The rearrangement joins TRBV7-2 to TRBJ1-6; 9 bases map to TRBD1. Germline assignment: CDR1 SGHTA and CDR2 FQGNSA. CDR3 length: 16 residues.

The chain recombines TRBV20-1 with TRBJ2-2; 8 nucleotides line up with TRBD2. CDR1 is DFQATT, CDR2 SNEGSKA, per germline (reference sequence). CDR3 size: 14 residues. The trim removed 2 bases at V and 4 bases at J, leaving 3 bases unmatched. Written as DNA, the CDR3 is TGCAGTGCTAGAACGGGGGGGGGCACCGGGGAGCTGTTTTTT. Its translation is CSARTGGGTGELFF.

The genes are TRBV24-1 and TRBJ2-7; maybe TRBD2 (6 bases). The CDR3 totals 21 residues. Per the germline V gene, CDR1 is KGHDR and CDR2 is SFDVKD. Trimming took 4 bases from V and 0 from J, leaving 30 bases between them. The CDR3 nucleotides are TGTGCCACCAGTGAGCAAAAGAAGTCGGGAAGTCTAGCGCTGCTCTCCTACGAGCAGTACTTC. Translated: CATSEQKKSGSLALLSYEQYF.

In nucleotides, the CDR3 is TGTGCCAGCAGCACCATGGACTCGGGGAGCTACGAGCAGTACTTC. This codes for CASSTMDSGSYEQYF. The rearrangement links TRBV7-9 to TRBJ2-7; possibly TRBD2 for D (5 bases). Germline V gene lookup returns CDR1 SEHNR and CDR2 FQNEAQ (reference sequence). This CDR3 is built from 15 residues. V lost 5 bases and J lost 3, with 17 bases in between.

The chain is built from TRBV7-2 and TRBJ1-4, with 7 bases identical to TRBD1. CDR3 length equals 14 residues. The germline gives CDR1 SGHTA, CDR2 FQGNSA. The ends lost 5 bases at V and 5 bases at J; junction bases unmatched: 5. The CDR3 bases are TGTGCCAGCAGCCCGACAGGGTGGAATGAAAAACTGTTTTTT. Translated: CASSPTGWNEKLFF.